Below are 14 T cell receptor beta chains sequenced from a single sample in a study of cytomegalovirus exposure and HLA in healthy donors. The primer mix had 60 Vbeta and 13 Jbeta primers. Here immunoSEQ multiplex PCR was the method, and the copy in TCRdb shows in-frame clones only, minus some. The sample holds around 140,000 clones; over 60% are singletons and the top ten take approximately 6.5%. The sequencing input was PBMCs. The receptors were gathered from a woman aged 60-75 years in good health and CMV-seronegative.

The table lists this clone with a count of one. The gene calls are TRBV7-6 and TRBJ2-2; D uncertain. Germline V lookup: CDR1 SGHVS, CDR2 FNYEAQ. V was clipped by 1 base and J by 3 bases, with 9 bases between them. This CDR3 is 15 amino acids long. The CDR3 region is CASSLDQAHTGELFF. CDR3 DNA: TGTGCCAGCAGCTTAGATCAGGCCCACACCGGGGAGCTGTTTTTT. The entire variable domain, with the rest obtained from reference TRBV7-6 and TRBJ2-2, is as follows: GAGVSQSPRYKVTKRGQDVALRCDPISGHVSLYWYRQALGQGPEFLTYFNYEAQQDKSGLPNDRFSAERPEGSISTLTIQRTEQRDSAMYRCASSLDQAHTGELFFGEGSRLTVL.

This chain links TRBV7-3 with TRBJ2-3, with 14 nucleotides matching TRBD2. CDR1 and CDR2 (germline): SGHTA, FQGTGA. Losses at the gene ends were 5 bases for V and 2 bases for J; bases not matched to a gene: 12. The CDR3 loop spans 19 amino acids. CDR3: CASSPTRLAGGPHTDTQYF. CDR3 DNA: TGTGCCAGCAGCCCAACACGACTAGCGGGGGGGCCCCACACAGATACGCAGTATTTT.

The chain links TRBV7-8 to TRBJ2-5, with 7 bases identical to TRBD2. V shed 7 bases, J shed 5 bases, and the junction held 7 bases outside the gene matches. This CDR3 contains 13 residues. Germline lookup yields CDR1 SGHVS and CDR2 FQNEAQ. The CDR3 nucleotides are TGTGCCAGCACCGTCGGGGGGACGGAGACCCAGTACTTC. Its protein is CASTVGGTETQYF.

The chain couples TRBV27 to TRBJ1-5, with 8 bases lining up with TRBD1. Germline CDR1 MNHEY, CDR2 SMNVEV (reference sequence). V shed 6 bases and J 7 bases; nucleotides not matched to a gene: 11. This CDR3 has 15 amino acids. The CDR3 loop is CASRQGAGSEQPQHF. The CDR3 nucleotides are TGTGCCAGCAGGCAGGGGGCCGGAAGTGAGCAGCCCCAGCATTTT.

Concerning this clone itself: The sample has other DNA sequences that encode this CDR3 too. The V and J genes are TRBV7-2 and TRBJ2-2, with TRBD2 identical over 11 bases. This CDR3 has 17 amino acids. Germline CDR1 is SGHTA and CDR2 is FQGNSA. Unmatched junction bases numbered 2, after V lost 0 bases and J lost 2 bases. The CDR3: CASSLASGRGNTGELFF. The CDR3 nucleotides are TGTGCCAGCAGCTTAGCTAGCGGGAGGGGTAACACCGGGGAGCTGTTTTTT.

J is TRBJ2-3 and V is TRBV28, with 12 bases identical to TRBD2. Losses at the gene ends were 5 bases for V and 2 bases for J; bases not matched to a gene: 5. The CDR3 length is 16 residues. Germline V lookup: CDR1 MDHEN, CDR2 SYDVKM. This CDR3 reads CASSPSGRASTDTQYF. Written as DNA, the CDR3 is TGTGCCAGCAGTCCTAGCGGGAGGGCGTCCACAGATACGCAGTATTTT.

The gene calls are TRBV4-2 and TRBJ2-1; D is ambiguous. With 5 bases removed from V and 5 bases from J, the gap between germline ends came to 19 bases. The CDR3 spans 16 residues. Germline assignment: CDR1 LGHNA and CDR2 YNFKEQ. The CDR3 DNA sequence: TGTGCCAGCAGCATCCCATACCGGGTCCTGAACAATGAGCAGTTCTTC. Amino acids: CASSIPYRVLNNEQFF.

CDR3 sequence (DNA): TGCAGCGTTGGATTCCGGAAAGCGGGTAAACAAGAGACCCAGTACTTC. Translated: CSVGFRKAGKQETQYF. The V and J genes are TRBV29-1 and TRBJ2-5, with a tentative D call TRBD2 (6 bases). The CDR3 runs 16 residues. Germline V gene data show CDR1 as SQVTM and CDR2 as ANQGSEA. V lost 4 bases and J lost 2, with 20 bases in between.

The chain couples TRBV6-5 to TRBJ1-1, with 7 bases fitting TRBD1. CDR3 size: 13 residues. Germline V gene lookup returns CDR1 MNHEY and CDR2 SVGAGI. V lost 5 bases and J lost 11; bases outside the gene matches: 11. As DNA, the CDR3 is TGTGCCAGCAGTACCCCGACAGGGATGGAGGCTTTCTTT. The encoded protein is CASSTPTGMEAFF.

Remarks on this clone: Mismatch with germline at one junction end may stem from a read error. This sequence joins TRBV7-9 and TRBJ2-3; D remains ambiguous. The germline V gene encodes CDR1 SEHNR and CDR2 FQNEAQ (reference sequence). The CDR3 covers 13 residues. The CDR3 DNA is TGTTCCAGCAGCTTGAGGTCCACAGATACGCAGTATTTT. Its translation: CSSSLRSTDTQYF.

This clone showed up just a few times. The J gene is TRBJ1-3, the V gene TRBV9; no definite D call. This CDR3 comprises 17 residues. Trimming removed 0 bases from V and 0 bases from J, with 13 bases in between. The germline V gene has CDR1 SGDLS and CDR2 YYNGEE. In DNA form, the CDR3 reads TGTGCCAGCAGCGTAGACCCGACATTGAGCTCTGGAAACACCATATATTTT. This gives the protein CASSVDPTLSSGNTIYF. Combining the CDR3 with reference TRBV9 and TRBJ1-3 gives the whole variable domain DSGVTQTPKHLITATGQRVTLRCSPRSGDLSVYWYQQSLDQGLQFLIQYYNGEERAKGNILERFSAQQFPDLHSELNLSSLELGDSALYFCASSVDPTLSSGNTIYFGEGSWLTVV.

This clone came up a few times. This chain connects TRBV19 to TRBJ1-5, with 8 bases matching TRBD1. The CDR3 spans 13 residues. The trim removed 8 bases at V and 7 bases at J, leaving 7 bases unmatched. CDR1 LNHDA and CDR2 SQIVND come from the germline V gene (reference sequence). The CDR3 DNA reads as TGTGCCAGTTCTCAGGGGGCACGGCAGCCCCAGCATTTT. This encodes CASSQGARQPQHF.

In DNA form, the CDR3 reads TGTGCCAGCAGTGACAGGGGGCGAAGAGAGACCCAGTACTTC. As protein: CASSDRGRRETQYF. The V and J genes are TRBV28 and TRBJ2-5, with TRBD1 matching 10 bases. The CDR3 runs to 14 residues. The germline V gene has CDR1 MDHEN and CDR2 SYDVKM. Unmatched junction bases numbered 4, after V lost 5 bases and J lost 4 bases.

This clone occurred once. The V call is TRBV7-8, the J call TRBJ2-1, with D unclear. Trimming cost V 2 bases and J 15 bases, with 17 bases left between them. Germline V lookup: CDR1 SGHVS, CDR2 FQNEAQ. The CDR3 is made up of 13 amino acids. The CDR3, as DNA: TGTGCCAGCAGCTTAACCGACTCGGTGCCCCCGTTCTTC. Its protein is CASSLTDSVPPFF.